This T cell receptor (beta chain) was recovered during a study of T cells in Graves' hyperthyroidism and ophthalmopathy. This clonotype was counted many times. CDR1 and CDR2 from the germline V gene are SNHLY and FYNNEI. This CDR3 comprises 15 residues. After removal of 5 bases from V and 5 bases from J, the junction contained 5 bases not matched to a gene. Amplification of TCR beta CDR3 regions used RNA as the template. Carried out on the TCR CDR3, a first-round RT-PCR used the HTBI primer set. MiXCR was run by TCRdb on the multiplex PCR reads, yielding one entry per CDR3 protein. Among about 370,000 distinct CDR3 sequences listed, around 15% were seen once.

Sample: blood. This sequence originates from a woman between 55 and 75 years old with Graves' ophthalmopathy. The chain uses TRBV2 and TRBJ1-5; 11 bases line up with TRBD1. The CDR3 here is CASSPDRGRDQPQHF. The CDR3 DNA is TGTGCCAGCAGTCCGGACAGGGGGCGAGATCAGCCCCAGCATTTT.